A selection of T cell receptor beta chains follows, all from one sample in a study of cytomegalovirus exposure and HLA in healthy donors. The method was immunoSEQ multiplex PCR; TCRdb's version includes in-frame clones alone and lacks a portion of them. The data show approximately 170,000 clones, around 73% seen once. Source material: PBMCs. The receptors shown here come from a woman between 18 and 30 years old in good health and CMV-seropositive. CDR3s include the opening cysteine and the closing phenylalanine or tryptophan. D genes are given only for firm matches.

v_call	d_call	cdr3_length	j_call	cdr3_aa	cdr3_nt
TRBV5-1	TRBD1	14	TRBJ1-1	CASSLASGGTEAFF	TGCGCCAGCAGCTTGGCCTCAGGGGGCACTGAAGCTTTCTTT
TRBV28	.	15	TRBJ1-5	CASNYRQSGNQPQHF	TGTGCCAGCAATTACCGGCAGAGCGGGAATCAGCCCCAGCATTTT
TRBV11-2	TRBD1	14	TRBJ1-1	CASSRGRDRGEAFF	TGTGCCAGCTCCCGAGGCCGGGACAGGGGTGAAGCTTTCTTT
TRBV7-2	.	16	TRBJ1-3	CASSPKGPPKRDTIYF	TGTGCCAGCAGCCCCAAAGGGCCTCCAAAGAGGGACACCATATATTTT
TRBV9	.	15	TRBJ2-3	CASSVVGGPADTQYF	TGTGCCAGCAGCGTAGTGGGGGGGCCGGCAGATACGCAGTATTTT
TRBV6-5	.	13	TRBJ1-6	CASKRWGGSPLHF	TGTGCCAGCAAGCGGTGGGGGGGTTCACCCCTCCACTTT
TRBV28	TRBD1	15	TRBJ2-2	CASSLEDRATGELFF	TGTGCCAGCAGTTTAGAGGACAGGGCGACCGGGGAGCTGTTTTTT
TRBV28	.	14	TRBJ1-2	CASSLSGGTDGYTF	TGTGCCAGCAGTTTATCCGGAGGGACGGATGGCTACACCTTC
TRBV7-8	TRBD2	16	TRBJ2-1	CASSSPSGATYNEQFF	TGTGCCAGCAGCTCCCCGAGCGGGGCAACCTACAATGAGCAGTTCTTC
TRBV5-1	TRBD2	15	TRBJ2-1	CASSAGTSGGAEQFF	TGCGCCAGCAGCGCCGGGACTAGCGGGGGGGCTGAGCAGTTCTTC
TRBV29-1	.	13	TRBJ1-1	CSVITGRSAEAFF	TGCAGCGTGATTACAGGGAGAAGCGCTGAAGCTTTCTTT